These 3 T cell receptor beta chains came from one sample sequenced in a study of CD4 T cell repertoires in COVID-19. The data were produced by immunoSEQ multiplex PCR, yet TCRdb's version contains in-frame clones alone and is incomplete. The data hold 60,000 to 90,000 clones, with about four fifths observed a single time. The source material was CD4+ T cells from peripheral blood, sampled after recovery from COVID-19. Source of these receptors: a human donor who had COVID-19.

The rearrangement joins TRBV19 to TRBJ1-2; D is undetermined. V was shortened by 7 bases and J by 2 bases, with 14 bases between the two germline ends. The CDR3 length is 14 residues. Germline V CDR1 and CDR2: LNHDA, SQIVND (reference sequence). Written as DNA, the CDR3 is TGTGCCAGTACCAGGATGGACTTCAACTATGGCTACACCTTC. Amino acid sequence: CASTRMDFNYGYTF.

The J gene is TRBJ2-1, the V gene TRBV14; 8 positions agree with TRBD2. This CDR3 spans 12 amino acids. Germline V gene lookup returns CDR1 SGHDN and CDR2 FVKESK. Germline trimming cut 5 bases from V and 15 bases from J; bases unmatched to any gene: 9. Here the CDR3 reads CASSILGLVWFF. CDR3 sequence (DNA): TGTGCCAGCAGCATATTGGGACTAGTTTGGTTCTTC.

The chain employs TRBV11-2 and TRBJ2-2, with unresolved D. Germline lookup yields CDR1 SGHAT and CDR2 FQNNGV. V gave up 6 bases and J gave up 4 bases, with 6 bases separating them. This CDR3 region has 12 residues. CDR3 in amino acids: CASSSITGELFF. In nucleotides, the CDR3 is TGTGCCAGCAGTTCAATCACCGGGGAGCTGTTTTTT.